Each of the 26 T cell receptor beta chains below was sequenced from the same sample in a study of shared clonotypes between healthy human individuals. Libraries were prepared by immunoSEQ multiplex PCR; TCRdb keeps only in-frame clonotypes and omits some of them. The sample carries 2 million to 2.5 million clones, roughly 93% recorded once. Specimen: naive CD4+ T cells from PBMCs. Subset here: CD45RA+ positively selected. The receptor source for this set is a man between 18 and 29 years old in good health. Some clones in this sample may be carry-over from other donors' samples.

As to this clone: Other nucleotide sequences from this sample produce the same CDR3. This sequence joins TRBV7-9 and TRBJ2-6, with D hard to call. The germline V gene encodes CDR1 SEHNR and CDR2 FQNEAQ (reference sequence). V was cut by 2 bases and J by 4 bases, with 6 bases left in between. CDR3 length: 14 amino acids. CDR3 sequence: CASSLSSGANVLTF. The CDR3 DNA follows: TGTGCCAGCAGCTTATCCAGCGGGGCCAACGTCCTGACTTTC.

This chain connects TRBV6-6 to TRBJ1-2, with a weak D call TRBD1 (6 bases). Germline V gene lookup returns CDR1 MNHNY and CDR2 SVGAGI (reference sequence). Between the trimmed V and J ends, which lost 6 bases and 7 bases, there was a span of 15 bases. The CDR3 consists of 13 residues. CDR3 nucleotides: TGTGCCAGCAGGGCGGACAGCGGGGTTGGCTACACCTTC. Its protein is CASRADSGVGYTF.

This clone was observed once. The J gene is TRBJ2-7, the V gene TRBV28, with 9 positions matching TRBD2. J gave up 4 bases and V 1 base, and 2 bases lay outside the gene matches. The CDR3 extends over 14 amino acids. CDR1 is MDHEN, CDR2 SYDVKM, per germline. For the CDR3, the DNA is TGTGCCAGCAGTTTATCTAGCGGGATTTACGAGCAGTACTTC. The encoded protein is CASSLSSGIYEQYF.

The V gene is TRBV4-2, the J gene TRBJ1-1; D is unclear. The CDR3 runs 16 residues. V lost 0 bases, J lost 2 bases, and 13 bases lay in between. CDR1 and CDR2 from the germline V gene are LGHNA and YNFKEQ. CDR3: CASSQDSARYNTEAFF. CDR3 in DNA: TGTGCCAGCAGCCAAGATTCGGCCAGATATAACACTGAAGCTTTCTTT.

This clone is a singleton in its sample. The V call is TRBV28, the J call TRBJ2-7; tentatively, D is TRBD1 (6 bases). With 6 bases removed from V and 3 bases from J, the gap between germline ends came to 15 bases. The CDR3 is made up of 14 amino acids. Per the germline V gene, CDR1 is MDHEN and CDR2 is SYDVKM. CDR3 coding DNA: TGTGCCAGCAGCCTGCGGACAGTAAACTACGAGCAGTACTTC. This gives the protein CASSLRTVNYEQYF.

The chain has TRBV28 and TRBJ1-5, with D perhaps TRBD1 (6 bases). Per the germline V gene, CDR1 is MDHEN and CDR2 is SYDVKM. V was shortened by 7 bases and J by 0 bases, with 10 bases between the two germline ends. This CDR3 comprises 14 residues. The CDR3 spells CASKGHYSNQPQHF. In DNA form, the CDR3 reads TGTGCCAGCAAGGGACATTATAGCAATCAGCCCCAGCATTTT.

This rearrangement joins TRBV14 to TRBJ2-7, with TRBD1 as a possible D gene (7 bases). V was cut by 4 bases and J by 3 bases, with 13 bases left in between. The germline gives CDR1 SGHDN, CDR2 FVKESK. The CDR3 covers 14 residues. CDR3 region: CASSRQGLNYEQYF. CDR3 nucleotide sequence: TGTGCCAGCAGCCGACAGGGACTTAACTACGAGCAGTACTTC. Full variable domain (remainder filled in from reference TRBV14 and TRBJ2-7): EAGVTQFPSHSVIEKGQTVTLRCDPISGHDNLYWYRRVMGKEIKFLLHFVKESKQDESGMPNNRFLAERTGGTYSTLKVQPAELEDSGVYFCASSRQGLNYEQYFGPGTRLTVT.

A single count supports this clone. J is TRBJ1-1 and V is TRBV28; possibly TRBD1 for D (6 bases). The ends were cut back, 5 bases at V and 3 bases at J, with 16 bases in the middle. The CDR3 sequence is 15 residues long. The V gene's germline CDR1 is MDHEN and CDR2 SYDVKM. The DNA of the CDR3 is TGTGCCAGCAGTGAACTAGGACAGTCCGACACTGAAGCTTTCTTT. The encoded protein is CASSELGQSDTEAFF.

The chain recombines TRBV25-1 with TRBJ2-5; 12 bases map to TRBD1. J gave up 5 bases and V 11 bases, and 6 bases lay outside the gene matches. Germline assignment: CDR1 MGHDK and CDR2 SYGVNS. This CDR3 comprises 13 residues. CDR3 amino acids: CAHGDRGRETQYF. CDR3 DNA: TGTGCCCATGGGGACAGGGGGCGGGAGACCCAGTACTTC.

In this sample, this clone turned up once. In the same sample, other DNA sequences code for this CDR3. V usage is TRBV5-1 and J usage is TRBJ2-3, with D possibly TRBD1 on 5 matching bases. Germline CDR1 reads SGHRS; CDR2 reads YFSETQ. This CDR3 comprises 15 residues. Trimming left V 0 bases short and J 1 base short, with 9 bases between. The CDR3: CASSLGVGGTDTQYF. The CDR3 DNA sequence: TGCGCCAGCAGCTTGGGAGTAGGGGGCACAGATACGCAGTATTTT.

The J gene is TRBJ2-3, the V gene TRBV5-4; 14 positions agree with TRBD2. V dropped 3 bases and J dropped 5; count of bases not matched to a gene: 5. Germline assignment: CDR1 SGHNT and CDR2 YYREEE (reference sequence). CDR3 length: 16 amino acids. The CDR3 loop reads CASSSAGLAGEDTQYF. CDR3 DNA sequence: TGTGCCAGCAGCTCGGCGGGACTAGCGGGAGAAGATACGCAGTATTTT.

The genes are TRBV7-9 and TRBJ2-1; the D gene is possibly TRBD2 (6 bases). The germline V gene has CDR1 SEHNR and CDR2 FQNEAQ (reference sequence). V was pared by 2 bases and J by 7 bases, with 15 bases between. The CDR3 has 15 residues. The CDR3 loop is CASSLRDGRWNEQFF. The CDR3 DNA follows: TGTGCCAGCAGCTTAAGGGACGGGAGATGGAATGAGCAGTTCTTC.

V usage is TRBV7-2 and J usage is TRBJ2-3; 7 bases align to TRBD2. Trimming at V came to 5 bases and at J to 4 bases, leaving 12 bases not matched to a gene. CDR3 length: 16 residues. Germline CDR1 SGHTA, CDR2 FQGNSA. The CDR3: CASSQGAGSVADTQYF. The DNA of the CDR3 is TGTGCCAGCAGCCAGGGAGCGGGGAGCGTGGCAGATACGCAGTATTTT.

The chain links TRBV4-1 to TRBJ1-5, with TRBD1 matching over 11 bases. The CDR3 length is 18 residues. CDR1 is MGHRA, CDR2 YSYEKL, per germline. Trimming at V came to 0 bases and at J to 5 bases, leaving 9 bases not matched to a gene. CDR3 bases: TGCGCCAGCAGCCAAGACCGGGACAGGGGGTTCCCGGATCAGCCCCAGCATTTT. This encodes CASSQDRDRGFPDQPQHF.

The chain recombines TRBV27 with TRBJ2-3; a weak D match, TRBD2 (6 bases). The CDR3 is 13 amino acids. Trimming removed 3 bases at V and 5 bases at J, with 9 bases between. Germline-derived CDR1 and CDR2 are MNHEY and SMNVEV (reference sequence). The CDR3 reads CASSFPGEDTQYF. DNA of the CDR3: TGTGCCAGCAGTTTTCCGGGGGAAGATACGCAGTATTTT.

This clone was picked up a small number of times. The CDR3 nucleotides are TGTGCCATCAGTGATCACCAGCAGAACACTGAAGCTTTCTTT. Encoded protein: CAISDHQQNTEAFF. The V call is TRBV10-3, the J call TRBJ1-1; D remains ambiguous. Germline V gene data show CDR1 as ENHRY and CDR2 as SYGVKD. The CDR3 extends over 14 amino acids. V was cut by 3 bases and J by 1 base, with 9 bases left in between.

V gene TRBV5-1 combines with J gene TRBJ2-1; 12 positions agree with TRBD2. J was trimmed by 1 base and V by 4 bases; bases with no gene match: 12. Per the germline V gene, CDR1 is SGHRS and CDR2 is YFSETQ. The CDR3 length is 19 residues. The CDR3 nucleotides read TGCGCCAGCAGCCGCGGACTAGCGGGACCCCGGACGTCCTACAATGAGCAGTTCTTC. Its protein is CASSRGLAGPRTSYNEQFF.

In DNA, the CDR3 is TGTGCCAGTAGTATAAGGCAAGGGGCTAGCGGGTCTTACAATGAGCAGTTCTTC. Protein sequence: CASSIRQGASGSYNEQFF. The chain is built from TRBV19 and TRBJ2-1; the match to TRBD2 covers 8 bases. This CDR3 has 18 residues. CDR1 and CDR2 from the germline V gene are LNHDA and SQIVND (reference sequence). V lost 2 bases to trimming and J lost 4 bases; unmatched junction nucleotides: 13. The full variable domain, its missing parts supplied by reference TRBV19 and TRBJ2-1, is DGGITQSPKYLFRKEGQNVTLSCEQNLNHDAMYWYRQDPGQGLRLIYYSQIVNDFQKGDIAEGYSVSREKKESFPLTVTSAQKNPTAFYLCASSIRQGASGSYNEQFFGPGTRLTVL.

V gene TRBV29-1 combines with J gene TRBJ2-7, with D possibly being TRBD2 (6 bases). The V gene lost 6 bases and the J gene lost 5 bases, with 17 bases spanning the gap. The CDR3 consists of 13 residues. Germline V lookup: CDR1 SQVTM, CDR2 ANQGSEA. The CDR3 loop is CSVGAPRDNEQYF. CDR3 DNA sequence: TGCAGCGTAGGGGCACCGCGGGATAACGAGCAGTACTTC.

This chain connects TRBV30 to TRBJ1-5; the D gene is possibly TRBD1 (5 bases). Germline assignment: CDR1 GTSNPN and CDR2 SVGIG (reference sequence). Trimming cost V 0 bases and J 6 bases, with 15 bases left between them. The CDR3 extends over 15 amino acids. The DNA for the CDR3 is TGTGCCTGGAGTGTACGGGGCATGGGAGGTCAGCCCCAGCATTTT. Its translation: CAWSVRGMGGQPQHF.

The chain is built from TRBV7-3 and TRBJ1-1; possible D gene TRBD1, 6 bases. The CDR3 length is 14 residues. Germline values: CDR1 SGHTA, CDR2 FQGTGA. V was trimmed by 4 bases and J by 1 base, leaving 10 bases between them. The CDR3 bases are TGTGCCAGCAGCTCACAGGGTACGAACACTGAAGCTTTCTTT. As protein: CASSSQGTNTEAFF.

About this clone: The same CDR3 also results from other DNA sequences found in this sample. The chain employs TRBV27 and TRBJ2-1; 8 bases are a match to TRBD2. This CDR3 has 14 amino acids. Germline CDR1 reads MNHEY; CDR2 reads SMNVEV (reference sequence). Trimming cost V 5 bases and J 4 bases; bases outside gene matches: 4. CDR3 nucleotides: TGTGCCAGCAGTCTCAGCGGGAGTTACAATGAGCAGTTCTTC. It is translated as CASSLSGSYNEQFF.

The chain combines TRBV10-3 with TRBJ2-5, with D hard to call. V lost 3 bases and J lost 7, with 6 bases in between. The CDR3 is 11 residues long. Germline CDR1 ENHRY, CDR2 SYGVKD. CDR3 nucleotides: TGTGCCATCAGTGATATGGGGACCCAGTACTTC. Translating gives CAISDMGTQYF.

V usage is TRBV27 and J usage is TRBJ2-3; D remains ambiguous. V lost 0 bases to trimming and J lost 3 bases, with 13 bases between them. The CDR3 has 16 residues. CDR1 and CDR2 from the germline V gene are MNHEY and SMNVEV (reference sequence). DNA of the CDR3: TGTGCCAGCAGTTTATCGACGTCAATCTCGACAGATACGCAGTATTTT. This gives the protein CASSLSTSISTDTQYF.

This chain uses TRBV11-2 with TRBJ2-7, with 7 bases matching TRBD2. Trimming took 2 bases from V and 0 from J; bases not matched to a gene: 4. Germline CDR1 SGHAT, CDR2 FQNNGV. This CDR3 spans 15 amino acids. This chain's CDR3 is CASSLRGLSSYEQYF. CDR3 DNA: TGTGCCAGCAGCTTAAGGGGACTAAGCTCCTACGAGCAGTACTTC.

This chain joins TRBV30 and TRBJ2-2; tentative D call: TRBD2 (5 bases). Trimming pared 4 bases from V and 4 bases from J, leaving 10 bases between. The CDR3 has 13 residues. The germline V gene has CDR1 GTSNPN and CDR2 SVGIG (reference sequence). In DNA form, the CDR3 reads TGTGCCTGGACTAGTCGGGGCACCGGGGAGCTGTTTTTT. Translating gives CAWTSRGTGELFF.